This T cell receptor beta chain was profiled in a study of blood T cell repertoires in COVID-19. The assay was immunoSEQ multiplex PCR, and TCRdb's table has in-frame clones only and misses some. The sample lists roughly 190,000 clones; around nine tenths were seen once. The material sequenced was peripheral blood. The clonotype comes from a man between 40 and 49 years old with active or convalescent COVID-19.

The CDR3 region is CASSFVPGHMNTEAFF. The CDR3 bases are TGTGCCAGCAGTTTTGTGCCAGGCCACATGAACACTGAAGCTTTCTTT. The gene calls are TRBV28 and TRBJ1-1; no reliable D call. Trimming cost V 3 bases and J 0 bases, with 14 bases left between them. CDR1 and CDR2 from the germline V gene are MDHEN and SYDVKM. CDR3 length: 16 residues. The full variable domain, with the rest looked up from reference TRBV28 and TRBJ1-1, is DVKVTQSSRYLVKRTGEKVFLECVQDMDHENMFWYRQDPGLGLRLIYFSYDVKMKEKGDIPEGYSVSREKKERFSLILESASTNQTSMYLCASSFVPGHMNTEAFFGQGTRLTVV.